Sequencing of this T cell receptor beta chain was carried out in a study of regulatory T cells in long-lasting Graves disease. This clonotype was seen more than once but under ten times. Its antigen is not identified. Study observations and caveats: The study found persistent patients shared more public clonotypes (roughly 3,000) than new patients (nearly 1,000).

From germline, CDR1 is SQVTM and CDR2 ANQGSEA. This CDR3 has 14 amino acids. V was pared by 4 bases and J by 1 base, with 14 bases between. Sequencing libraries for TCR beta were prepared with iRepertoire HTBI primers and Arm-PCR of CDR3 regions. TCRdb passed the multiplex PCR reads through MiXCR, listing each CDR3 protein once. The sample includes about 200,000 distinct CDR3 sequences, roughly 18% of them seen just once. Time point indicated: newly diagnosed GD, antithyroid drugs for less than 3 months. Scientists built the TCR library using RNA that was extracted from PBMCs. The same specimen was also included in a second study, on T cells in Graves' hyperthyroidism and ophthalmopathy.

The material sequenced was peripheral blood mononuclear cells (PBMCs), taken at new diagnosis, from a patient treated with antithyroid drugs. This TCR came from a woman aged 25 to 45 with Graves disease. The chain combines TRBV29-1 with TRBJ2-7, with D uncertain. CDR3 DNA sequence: TGCAGCGTTGTTAAAGGGTCCTTATCCTACGAGCAGTACTTC. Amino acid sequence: CSVVKGSLSYEQYF.